This record concerns one TCR beta chain sequence. What it recognizes is unknown. Germline lookup yields CDR1 SGHTA and CDR2 FQGNSA. With 0 bases removed from V and 3 bases from J, the gap between germline ends came to 12 bases. This CDR3 spans 15 amino acids. The sample originates from a study of early stage breast cancer tumors. Study details: ER+/PR+/HER2- status applied to about 70% of the 16 invasive breast tumors. The ER+/PR+/HER2- tumors included fewer than ten ductal and a few lobular carcinomas.

The repertoire was sequenced with immunoSEQ multiplex PCR; TCRdb's copy has only in-frame clones and lacks some. The sample shows 25,000 to 35,000 clones, roughly three fifths of them seen only once. Points from the study as a whole: Compared with adjacent normal breast, tumors showed roughly 2.5-fold denser, more clonal T cells. Tumor and normal breast were distinguished via blood comparison in about 90% of the 16 patients.

The receptor comes from a person in their fifties with breast cancer. The sample taken for sequencing was breast tumor tissue. The chain joins TRBV7-2 to TRBJ2-7; D might be TRBD2 (6 bases). The CDR3 nucleotides read TGTGCCAGCAGCTTAGCGGGTAGGGGACTCTACGAGCAGTACTTC. It encodes CASSLAGRGLYEQYF.